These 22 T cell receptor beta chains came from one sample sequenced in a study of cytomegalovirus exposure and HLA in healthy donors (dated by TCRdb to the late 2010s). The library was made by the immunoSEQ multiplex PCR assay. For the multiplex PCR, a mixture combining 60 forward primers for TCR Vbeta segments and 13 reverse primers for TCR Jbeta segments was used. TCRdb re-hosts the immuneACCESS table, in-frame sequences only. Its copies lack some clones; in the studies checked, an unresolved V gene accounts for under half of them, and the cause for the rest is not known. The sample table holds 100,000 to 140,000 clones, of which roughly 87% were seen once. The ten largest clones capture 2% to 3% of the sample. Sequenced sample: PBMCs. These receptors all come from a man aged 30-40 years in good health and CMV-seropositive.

CDR3 nucleotide sequence: TGTGCCAGCAGGACAGGGGGCCTTACTAATGAAAAACTGTTTTTT. Translating gives CASRTGGLTNEKLFF. The genes are TRBV19 and TRBJ1-4; 11 nucleotides agree with TRBD1. Unmatched junction bases numbered 5, after V lost 9 bases and J lost 2 bases. The germline V gene has CDR1 LNHDA and CDR2 SQIVND (reference sequence). The CDR3 contains 15 residues.

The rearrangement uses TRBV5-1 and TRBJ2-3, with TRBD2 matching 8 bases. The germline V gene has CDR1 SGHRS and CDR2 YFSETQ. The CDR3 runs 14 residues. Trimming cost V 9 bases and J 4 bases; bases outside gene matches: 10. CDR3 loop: CATSGGARPDTQYF. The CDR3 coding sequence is TGCGCCACTTCCGGGGGGGCCCGCCCAGATACGCAGTATTTT.

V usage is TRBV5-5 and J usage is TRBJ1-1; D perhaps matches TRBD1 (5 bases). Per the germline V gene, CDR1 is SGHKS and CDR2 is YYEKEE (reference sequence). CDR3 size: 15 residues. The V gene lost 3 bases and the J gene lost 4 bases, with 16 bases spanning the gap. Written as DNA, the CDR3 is TGTGCCAGCAGCTCTTGGGCAGGGCATCCCACTGAAGCTTTCTTT. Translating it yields CASSSWAGHPTEAFF.

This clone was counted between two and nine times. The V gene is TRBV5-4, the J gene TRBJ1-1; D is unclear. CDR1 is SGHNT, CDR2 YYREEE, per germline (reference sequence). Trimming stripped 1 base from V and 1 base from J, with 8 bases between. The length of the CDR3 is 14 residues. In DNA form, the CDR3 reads TGTGCCAGCAGCTTGATTCCAGGGAACACTGAAGCTTTCTTT. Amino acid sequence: CASSLIPGNTEAFF.

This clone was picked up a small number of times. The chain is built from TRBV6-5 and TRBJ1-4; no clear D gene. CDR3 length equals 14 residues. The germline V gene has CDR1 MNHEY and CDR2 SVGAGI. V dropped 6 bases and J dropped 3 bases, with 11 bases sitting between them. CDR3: CASRELTSNEKLFF. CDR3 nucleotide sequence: TGTGCCAGCAGGGAATTGACTTCTAATGAAAAACTGTTTTTT.

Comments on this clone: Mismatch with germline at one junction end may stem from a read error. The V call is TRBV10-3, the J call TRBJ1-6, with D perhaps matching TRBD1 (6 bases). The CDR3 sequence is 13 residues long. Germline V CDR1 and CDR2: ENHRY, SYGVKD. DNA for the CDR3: TGTGCCATCAGTGACAACGACCCGGGACATAGCATTTTC. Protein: CAISDNDPGHSIF.

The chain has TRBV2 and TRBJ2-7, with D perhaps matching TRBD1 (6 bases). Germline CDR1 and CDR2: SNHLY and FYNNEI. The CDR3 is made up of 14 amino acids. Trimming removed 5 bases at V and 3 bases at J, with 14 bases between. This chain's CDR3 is CASSSDRSDYEQYF. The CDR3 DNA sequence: TGTGCCAGCAGTTCAGACAGGTCAGACTACGAGCAGTACTTC.

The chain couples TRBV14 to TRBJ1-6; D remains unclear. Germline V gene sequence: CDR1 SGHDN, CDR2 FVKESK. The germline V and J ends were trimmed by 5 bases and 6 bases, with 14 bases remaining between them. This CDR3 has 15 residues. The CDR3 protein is CASSVDLGGNSPLHF. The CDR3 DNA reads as TGTGCCAGCAGCGTGGACCTGGGAGGTAATTCACCCCTCCACTTT.

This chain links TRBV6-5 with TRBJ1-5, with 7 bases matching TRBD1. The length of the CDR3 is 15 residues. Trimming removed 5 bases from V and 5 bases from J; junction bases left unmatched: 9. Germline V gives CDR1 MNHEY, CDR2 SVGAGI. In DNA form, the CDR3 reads TGTGCCAGCAGTCCCGATGGGGACAGTCATCAGCCCCAGCATTTT. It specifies CASSPDGDSHQPQHF.

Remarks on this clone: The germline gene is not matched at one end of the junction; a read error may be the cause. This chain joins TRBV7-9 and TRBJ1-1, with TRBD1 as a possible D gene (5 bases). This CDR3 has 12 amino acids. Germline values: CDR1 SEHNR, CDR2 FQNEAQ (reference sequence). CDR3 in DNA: TGTTCCAGCATCGGGGGGAACACTGAAGCTTTCTTT. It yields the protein CSSIGGNTEAFF. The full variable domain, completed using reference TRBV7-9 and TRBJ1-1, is DTGVSQNPRHKITKRGQNVTFRCDPISEHNRLYWYRQTLGQGPEFLTYFQNEAQLEKSRLLSDRFSAERPKGSFSTLEIQRTEQGDSAMYLCSSIGGNTEAFFGQGTRLTVV.

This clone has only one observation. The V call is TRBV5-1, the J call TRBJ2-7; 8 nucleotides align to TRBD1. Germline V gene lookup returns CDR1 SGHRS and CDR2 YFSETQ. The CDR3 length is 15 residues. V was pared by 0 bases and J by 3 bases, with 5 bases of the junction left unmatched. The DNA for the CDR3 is TGCGCCAGCAGCTTGGCCGGGACAGGTAGCTACGAGCAGTACTTC. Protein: CASSLAGTGSYEQYF.

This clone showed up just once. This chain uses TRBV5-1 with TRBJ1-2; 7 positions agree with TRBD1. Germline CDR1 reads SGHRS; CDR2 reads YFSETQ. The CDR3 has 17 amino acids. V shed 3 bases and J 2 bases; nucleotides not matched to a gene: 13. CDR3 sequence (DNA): TGCGCCAGCAGCTGGAGAGACAGGGTACAAGGCAACTATGGCTACACCTTC. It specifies CASSWRDRVQGNYGYTF.

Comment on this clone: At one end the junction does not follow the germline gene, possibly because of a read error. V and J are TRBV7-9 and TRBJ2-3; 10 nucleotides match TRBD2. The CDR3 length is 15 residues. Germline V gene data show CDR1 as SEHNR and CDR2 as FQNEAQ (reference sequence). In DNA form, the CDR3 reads TGTTCCAGCATCAAAAGCGGGGGGGCTGGAAATACGCAGTATTTT. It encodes CSSIKSGGAGNTQYF. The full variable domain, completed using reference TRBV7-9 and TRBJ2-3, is DTGVSQNPRHKITKRGQNVTFRCDPISEHNRLYWYRQTLGQGPEFLTYFQNEAQLEKSRLLSDRFSAERPKGSFSTLEIQRTEQGDSAMYLCSSIKSGGAGNTQYFGPGTRLTVL.

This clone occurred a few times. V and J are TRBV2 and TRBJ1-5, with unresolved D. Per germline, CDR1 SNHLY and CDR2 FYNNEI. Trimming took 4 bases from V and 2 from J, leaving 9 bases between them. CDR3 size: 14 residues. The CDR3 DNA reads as TGTGCCAGCAGTGCTGGGCAGGGCAATCAGCCCCAGCATTTT. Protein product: CASSAGQGNQPQHF. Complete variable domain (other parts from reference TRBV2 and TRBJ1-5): EPEVTQTPSHQVTQMGQEVILRCVPISNHLYFYWYRQILGQKVEFLVSFYNNEISEKSEIFDDQFSVERPDGSNFTLKIRSTKLEDSAMYFCASSAGQGNQPQHFGDGTRLSIL.

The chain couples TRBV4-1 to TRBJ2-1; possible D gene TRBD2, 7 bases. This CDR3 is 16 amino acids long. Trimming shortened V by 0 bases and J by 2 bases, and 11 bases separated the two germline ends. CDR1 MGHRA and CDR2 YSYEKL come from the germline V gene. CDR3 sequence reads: CASSQEGGGPYNEQFF. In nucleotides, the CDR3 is TGCGCCAGCAGCCAAGAGGGGGGGGGCCCCTACAATGAGCAGTTCTTC.

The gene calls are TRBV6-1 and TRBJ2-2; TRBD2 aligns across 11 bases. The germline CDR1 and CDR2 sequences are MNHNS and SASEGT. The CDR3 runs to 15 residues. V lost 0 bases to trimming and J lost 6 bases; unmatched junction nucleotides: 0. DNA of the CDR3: TGTGCCAGCAGTGAAGCTAGCGGGGGGGCCGGGGAGCTGTTTTTT. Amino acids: CASSEASGGAGELFF.

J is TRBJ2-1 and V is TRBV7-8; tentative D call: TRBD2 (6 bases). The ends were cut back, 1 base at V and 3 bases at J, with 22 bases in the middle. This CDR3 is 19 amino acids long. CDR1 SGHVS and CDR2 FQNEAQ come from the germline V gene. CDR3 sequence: CASSLGRGGLDRFYNEQFF. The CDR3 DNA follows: TGTGCCAGCAGCTTAGGTCGTGGGGGACTTGACCGCTTCTACAATGAGCAGTTCTTC.

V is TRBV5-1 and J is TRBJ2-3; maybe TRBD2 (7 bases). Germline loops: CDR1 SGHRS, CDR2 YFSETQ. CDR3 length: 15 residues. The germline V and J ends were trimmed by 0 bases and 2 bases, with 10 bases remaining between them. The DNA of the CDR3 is TGCGCCAGCAGCTTGGAGGGGGGGCCCACAGATACGCAGTATTTT. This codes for CASSLEGGPTDTQYF.

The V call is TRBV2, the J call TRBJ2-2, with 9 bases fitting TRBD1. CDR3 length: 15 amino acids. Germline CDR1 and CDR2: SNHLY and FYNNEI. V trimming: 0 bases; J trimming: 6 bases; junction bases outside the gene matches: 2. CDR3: CASSEATGGAGELFF. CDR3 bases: TGTGCCAGCAGTGAAGCGACAGGGGGTGCCGGGGAGCTGTTTTTT.

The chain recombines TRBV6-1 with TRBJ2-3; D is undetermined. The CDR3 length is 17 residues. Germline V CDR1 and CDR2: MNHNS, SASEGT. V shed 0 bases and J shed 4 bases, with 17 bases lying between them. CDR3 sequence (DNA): TGTGCCAGCAGTGAAGCCGCGGCTAGTTTTGGCCCAGATACGCAGTATTTT. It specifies CASSEAAASFGPDTQYF.

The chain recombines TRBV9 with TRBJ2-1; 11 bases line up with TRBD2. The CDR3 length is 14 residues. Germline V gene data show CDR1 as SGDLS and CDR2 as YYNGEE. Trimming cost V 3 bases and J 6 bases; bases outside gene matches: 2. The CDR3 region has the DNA TGTGCCAGCAGCGGACTAGCGGGGTCCAATGAGCAGTTCTTC. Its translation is CASSGLAGSNEQFF.

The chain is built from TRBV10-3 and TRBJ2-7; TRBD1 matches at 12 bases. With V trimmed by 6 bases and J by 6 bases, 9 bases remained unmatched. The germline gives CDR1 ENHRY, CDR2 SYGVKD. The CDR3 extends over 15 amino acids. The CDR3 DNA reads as TGTGCCATCAGCGTGGTGGGACAGGGGGCGGGCGAGCAGTACTTC. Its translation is CAISVVGQGAGEQYF.